This T cell receptor (beta chain) appears in the sequencing data of a study of early T cells in non-severe SARS-CoV-2 infection (dated by TCRdb to about 2021). Regarding the complete study: Because TCR sequencing relied on bulk RNA taken from unsorted whole blood, pairing of alpha and beta chains was not possible.

To note about this clonotype: Which antigen it targets is not known. No much larger clone is present one base from it, and per-base qualities are unavailable.

Inclusive of the bounding cysteine and phenylalanine, the CDR3 is 14 residues long. The kept DNA is CDR3 alone, 42 bases in frame from the first base. A case-control design nested within a healthcare worker cohort in London, UK, was used, with weekly nasopharyngeal swab PCR tests and blood sampling performed. Healthcare workers were recruited during the week of the UK lockdown, between 23 and 31 March 2020, and followed weekly for up to about 15 weeks. Library generation was performed with 5' RACE. For sequencing, a NextSeq 500 was employed. The TCR library protocol attached unique molecular identifiers to individual cDNA molecules to correct for sequencing error and PCR bias. Both TCR alpha and beta chains were sequenced, and tight co-correlation was observed between alpha and beta sequence abundances in each sample. Concerning the study's data processing: Decombinator V4 was used to annotate the V gene, J gene and CDR3 of the TCR sequences. TCRs were defined as expanded if a significant change between any two time points was detected under a Poisson model with p below 0.0001. TCR abundances were normalised to the total number of TCRs sequenced per sample and expressed as counts per million. TRAV1-2 paired with TRAJ12, TRAJ20 or TRAJ33 defined MAIT TCRs, while TRAV10 paired with TRAJ18 defined iNKT TCRs. VDJdb, accessed 1 November 2021, was searched for CMV, EBV and SARS-CoV-2 annotated TCRs, with TCRs annotated for multiple antigens excluded. Starting from the raw public reads, TCRdb applied fastp trimming at Q25, assembled clones with MiXCR and retained in-frame beta chains. Every distinct CDR3 protein forms one entry, paired with its most common genes and DNA. TCRdb's processing, not the authors', yielded these V and J calls. The sample table lists some 70,000 distinct CDR3 sequences, around a tenth of them with a count of one. The ten largest clones add up to about 6.1% of the sample.

Overall study outcomes, separate from this receptor: Matching against VDJdb was skewed toward anti-spike CD8 responses, likely underestimated virus-specific expansions, and missed private and CD4 specificities.

This sequence originates from an adult who was a healthcare worker with PCR-confirmed SARS-CoV-2 infection or an uninfected control (not recorded which). Sequences were obtained from whole blood. The V and J segments used are TRBV21-1 and TRBJ1-2; the DNA was not used to check the table's D call, TRBD1. TRBV21-1 is tagged as a pseudogene. The sequenced DNA is TGTGCCAGCAGCAAAGCGATGAGGGGCGATGGCTACACCTTC. The resulting protein is CASSKAMRGDGYTF.